Shown below are 14 T cell receptor beta chains from a single sample sequenced in a study of T cell responses to AZD1222 COVID-19 vaccine. Sequenced by immunoSEQ multiplex PCR; TCRdb stores in-frame clones only, minus some. The data show about 210,000 clones, 90% to 95% seen once. This specimen consisted of peripheral blood, obtained 28 days after the second dose of the MenACWY control vaccine. The receptors shown here come from an adult who received the MenACWY meningococcal vaccine as a control.

The table lists this clone with a count of one. This sequence joins TRBV7-2 and TRBJ2-1; D is ambiguous. Germline loops: CDR1 SGHTA, CDR2 FQGNSA. CDR3 length: 14 residues. Between the trimmed V and J ends, which lost 5 bases and 4 bases, there was a span of 12 bases. CDR3 region: CASSPTDEYNEQFF. The CDR3 DNA reads as TGTGCCAGCAGCCCGACGGACGAATACAATGAGCAGTTCTTC.

On this clone: Other nucleotide sequences in the sample specify the same CDR3. The chain uses TRBV12-3 or TRBV12-4 and TRBJ1-1; unclear D gene. The CDR3 has 13 amino acids. The V and J ends lost 2 bases and 1 base respectively, with 5 bases between them. The CDR3 reads CASSLTGNTEAFF. The CDR3 DNA sequence: TGTGCCAGCAGTTTAACTGGGAACACTGAAGCTTTCTTT.

This chain uses TRBV2 with TRBJ2-7; unclear D gene. From germline, CDR1 is SNHLY and CDR2 FYNNEI. The CDR3 contains 12 residues. Trimming cost V 4 bases and J 1 base, with 5 bases left between them. DNA of the CDR3: TGTGCCAGCAGTGGGGTATCCTACGAGCAGTACTTC. Its translation is CASSGVSYEQYF.

The V and J genes are TRBV5-6 and TRBJ2-7; D might be TRBD1 or TRBD2, each matching 6 bases. Per germline, CDR1 SGHDT and CDR2 YYEEEE. V was shortened by 1 base and J by 6 bases, with 11 bases between the two germline ends. There are 13 residues in the CDR3. CDR3 sequence reads: CASSLMGGAEQYF. CDR3 in DNA: TGTGCCAGCAGCTTGATGGGGGGCGCCGAGCAGTACTTC.

This clone is a singleton in its sample. The V gene is TRBV7-2, the J gene TRBJ2-1, with 10 bases lining up with TRBD2. Germline trimming cut 5 bases from V and 4 bases from J; bases unmatched to any gene: 8. Germline CDR1 SGHTA, CDR2 FQGNSA. The CDR3 covers 16 residues. CDR3 DNA: TGTGCCAGCAGCCCCCTCAGCGGGAGGGGATACAATGAGCAGTTCTTC. Translating it yields CASSPLSGRGYNEQFF. The full variable domain, completed using reference TRBV7-2 and TRBJ2-1, is GAGVSQSPSNKVTEKGKDVELRCDPISGHTALYWYRQSLGQGLEFLIYFQGNSAPDKSGLPSDRFSAERTGGSVSTLTIQRTQQEDSAVYLCASSPLSGRGYNEQFFGPGTRLTVL.

This chain links TRBV6-6 with TRBJ1-1; D call uncertain. Per the germline V gene, CDR1 is MNHNY and CDR2 is SVGAGI (reference sequence). CDR3 size: 13 residues. The V gene lost 7 bases and the J gene lost 1 base, with 10 bases spanning the gap. The CDR3 sequence is CASNEAGNTEAFF. CDR3 DNA: TGTGCCAGCAACGAGGCAGGGAACACTGAAGCTTTCTTT.

The chain couples TRBV5-1 to TRBJ2-3; a weak D match, TRBD1 (5 bases). V was trimmed by 0 bases and J by 1 base, leaving 12 bases between them. This CDR3 region has 16 residues. Germline loops: CDR1 SGHRS, CDR2 YFSETQ. Here the CDR3 reads CASSLVGAGGTDTQYF. For the CDR3, the DNA is TGCGCCAGCAGCTTGGTAGGGGCCGGCGGCACAGATACGCAGTATTTT.

The chain carries TRBV19 and TRBJ1-5, with 7 positions matching TRBD1. The CDR3 consists of 16 residues. V dropped 1 base and J dropped 4; count of bases not matched to a gene: 7. Germline CDR1 reads LNHDA; CDR2 reads SQIVND (reference sequence). The CDR3 here is CASSIANRGLNQPQHF. In DNA form, the CDR3 reads TGTGCCAGTAGTATAGCAAACAGGGGTCTAAATCAGCCCCAGCATTTT.

The chain links TRBV7-8 to TRBJ2-5; 12 bases are shared with TRBD2. The CDR3 length is 16 residues. Germline CDR1 and CDR2: SGHVS and FQNEAQ. J lost 3 bases, V lost 2 bases, and 4 bases had no gene match. Here the CDR3 DNA reads TGTGCCAGCAGCTTACTCCGACTAGCGGGGGAAGAGACCCAGTACTTC. It yields the protein CASSLLRLAGEETQYF. Filled out from reference TRBV7-8 and TRBJ2-5, the complete variable domain reads GAGVSQSPRYKVAKRGQDVALRCDPISGHVSLFWYQQALGQGPEFLTYFQNEAQLDKSGLPSDRFFAERPEGSVSTLKIQRTQQEDSAVYLCASSLLRLAGEETQYFGPGTRLLVL.

The chain has TRBV18 and TRBJ2-7; the match to TRBD2 covers 10 bases. This CDR3 is built from 15 residues. After removal of 6 bases from V and 5 bases from J, the junction contained 10 bases not matched to a gene. In germline, CDR1 is KGHSH, CDR2 LQKENI. The CDR3 DNA is TGTGCCAGCTCCCCGCTCAGCGGGGGGGCCCACGAGCAGTACTTC. Its translation: CASSPLSGGAHEQYF.

This chain links TRBV12-3 or TRBV12-4 with TRBJ1-1; D gene ambiguous. V lost 5 bases and J lost 4, with 8 bases in between. CDR3 length: 12 residues. The CDR3 here is CASSAFTTEAFF. The CDR3 region has the DNA TGTGCCAGCAGTGCTTTTACCACTGAAGCTTTCTTT.

The V gene is TRBV13, the J gene TRBJ2-7; 10 nucleotides agree with TRBD1. Losses at the gene ends were 3 bases for V and 5 bases for J; bases not matched to a gene: 4. The CDR3 contains 14 residues. Germline CDR1 and CDR2: PRHDT and FYEKMQ (reference sequence). The CDR3 spells CASSFGGTGDEQYF. In nucleotides, the CDR3 is TGTGCCAGCAGCTTCGGCGGGACAGGGGACGAGCAGTACTTC.

The rearrangement links TRBV5-1 to TRBJ2-2; 12 bases are a match to TRBD2. V trimming: 0 bases; J trimming: 4 bases; junction bases outside the gene matches: 4. The CDR3 is made up of 17 amino acids. The germline gives CDR1 SGHRS, CDR2 YFSETQ. CDR3 sequence: CASSLDLGLAGTGELFF. In nucleotides, the CDR3 is TGCGCCAGCAGCTTGGACCTGGGACTAGCGGGCACCGGGGAGCTGTTTTTT.

The chain is built from TRBV6-2 or TRBV6-3 and TRBJ2-7; no clear D. The germline V gene encodes CDR1 MNHEY and CDR2 SVGEGT. CDR3 length equals 16 residues. V lost 0 bases and J 0 bases, leaving 12 bases between the germline ends. The CDR3 protein is CASSYSLTMSSYEQYF. CDR3 coding DNA: TGTGCCAGCAGTTACTCGTTAACGATGAGCTCCTACGAGCAGTACTTC.